The 18 T cell receptor beta chains below come from one sample, sequenced in a study. TCRdb called the 5' RACE reads again in MiXCR, with one record for every CDR3 protein. The sample shows about 53,000 distinct CDR3 sequences, around 25% of them seen only once. The sequenced sample consisted of tumor-infiltrating naive CD4+ T cells sorted from the breast tumor. Specified subset: naive CD4+ T cells, CD4+CD45RA+CD25-. The receptor source for this set is a female donor with breast cancer.

J is TRBJ2-7 and V is TRBV9; 8 nucleotides agree with TRBD2. V dropped 4 bases and J dropped 5; count of bases not matched to a gene: 8. This CDR3 spans 14 amino acids. The V gene's germline CDR1 is SGDLS and CDR2 YYNGEE. CDR3 in amino acids: CASSTSPGGDEQYF. The CDR3, as DNA: TGTGCCAGCAGCACCTCCCCGGGAGGGGACGAGCAGTACTTC.

This sequence joins TRBV5-1 and TRBJ2-1; 9 positions match TRBD1. CDR1 SGHRS and CDR2 YFSETQ come from the germline V gene. The CDR3 loop spans 15 amino acids. V shed 2 bases and J 4 bases; nucleotides not matched to a gene: 4. The CDR3 spells CASSFGTGSYNEQFF. DNA of the CDR3: TGCGCCAGCAGCTTCGGGACAGGGAGTTACAATGAGCAGTTCTTC. Together with reference TRBV5-1 and TRBJ2-1, the CDR3 gives the full variable domain: KAGVTQTPRYLIKTRGQQVTLSCSPISGHRSVSWYQQTPGQGLQFLFEYFSETQRNKGNFPGRFSGRQFSNSRSEMNVSTLELGDSALYLCASSFGTGSYNEQFFGPGTRLTVL.

CDR3 bases: TGCAGTGTTCTAGCGGGTGAAGCCAAAAACATTCAGTACTTC. Protein product: CSVLAGEAKNIQYF. The chain carries TRBV20-1 and TRBJ2-4, with TRBD2 matching over 8 bases. V gave up 7 bases and J gave up 0 bases; unmatched junction bases: 5. The CDR3 is 14 amino acids. From germline, CDR1 is DFQATT and CDR2 SNEGSKA (reference sequence).

J is TRBJ1-5 and V is TRBV6-6; D unclear. Per germline, CDR1 MNHNY and CDR2 SVGAGI (reference sequence). V lost 5 bases and J lost 4, with 6 bases in between. The CDR3 consists of 12 residues. The CDR3 loop is CASSTGNQPQHF. The CDR3 nucleotides read TGTGCCAGCAGTACGGGGAATCAGCCCCAGCATTTT.

The rearrangement uses TRBV20-1 and TRBJ1-2, with D maybe TRBD1 (5 bases). With 6 bases removed from V and 4 bases from J, the gap between germline ends came to 12 bases. Germline values: CDR1 DFQATT, CDR2 SNEGSKA (reference sequence). This CDR3 has 12 residues. The CDR3 DNA reads TGCAGTGCAACCTCAGACAGCTATGGCTACACCTTC. This translates into CSATSDSYGYTF.

Here the CDR3 reads CSAREQGALGNTIYF. The CDR3 bases are TGCAGTGCTAGAGAACAGGGGGCGCTTGGAAACACCATATATTTT. The V call is TRBV20-1, the J call TRBJ1-3, with TRBD1 matching over 9 bases. The V segment lost 0 bases and the J segment 3 bases; nucleotides outside the gene matches: 3. Germline V gives CDR1 DFQATT, CDR2 SNEGSKA (reference sequence). The CDR3 is 15 residues long.

This clonotype came up many times. Here the CDR3 reads CASSLGQGDSPLHF. In nucleotides, the CDR3 is TGTGCCAGCAGCCTGGGGCAGGGTGATTCACCCCTCCACTTT. This chain uses TRBV7-9 with TRBJ1-6; TRBD1 is a possible D gene (5 bases). V lost 5 bases to trimming and J lost 8 bases, with 13 bases between them. The germline V gene encodes CDR1 SEHNR and CDR2 FQNEAQ (reference sequence). The CDR3 spans 14 residues.

This clonotype was seen a handful of times. This sequence joins TRBV11-3 and TRBJ2-1; 7 nucleotides agree with TRBD2. The CDR3 contains 17 residues. Per the germline V gene, CDR1 is SGHNT and CDR2 is YENEEA. J lost 0 bases, V lost 1 base, and 6 bases had no gene match. The CDR3: CASSLGITSDSYNEQFF. CDR3 nucleotide sequence: TGTGCCAGCAGCTTAGGCATCACTAGCGACTCCTACAATGAGCAGTTCTTC.

This clonotype was seen more than once but under ten times. The chain has TRBV6-2 or TRBV6-3 and TRBJ2-7; no clear D. The CDR3 has 15 amino acids. Per germline, CDR1 MNHEY and CDR2 SVGEGT. V lost 2 bases and J 0 bases, leaving 11 bases between the germline ends. The CDR3 sequence is CASSYRSVRSYEQYF. The CDR3 nucleotides are TGTGCCAGCAGTTACCGCTCGGTCCGCTCCTACGAGCAGTACTTC.

This clonotype was recorded a few times. The rearrangement links TRBV7-3 to TRBJ2-1, with 8 bases that match TRBD1. CDR1 SGHTA and CDR2 FQGTGA come from the germline V gene. V trimming: 3 bases; J trimming: 5 bases; junction bases outside the gene matches: 6. The CDR3 runs 15 residues. In DNA form, the CDR3 reads TGTGCCAGCAGCTTTGGGACAGGAACGGACAATGAGCAGTTCTTC. Its protein is CASSFGTGTDNEQFF.

The chain couples TRBV3-1 to TRBJ1-1; the D is unclear. Germline V gives CDR1 LGHDT, CDR2 YNNKEL (reference sequence). With 1 base removed from V and 0 bases from J, the gap between germline ends came to 6 bases. The CDR3 spans 14 residues. The CDR3: CASSQGGMNTEAFF. CDR3 nucleotides: TGTGCCAGCAGCCAAGGAGGAATGAACACTGAAGCTTTCTTT. Based on the CDR3 plus reference TRBV3-1 and TRBJ1-1, the full variable domain is DTAVSQTPKYLVTQMGNDKSIKCEQNLGHDTMYWYKQDSKKFLKIMFSYNNKELIINETVPNRFSPKSPDKAHLNLHINSLELGDSAVYFCASSQGGMNTEAFFGQGTRLTVV.

This clonotype showed up many times. At one end, the junction sequence differs from germline, possibly due to a read error. The chain uses TRBV6-5 and TRBJ2-3; 8 bases map to TRBD1. Germline-derived CDR1 and CDR2 are MNHEY and SVGAGI. The CDR3 totals 14 residues. The CDR3: CASSSDRGTDTQYF. Here the CDR3 DNA reads TGCGCCAGCAGCTCGGACAGGGGCACAGATACGCAGTATTTT.

This chain uses TRBV20-1 with TRBJ2-3; weak D call: TRBD2 (5 bases). V was clipped by 1 base and J by 0 bases, with 11 bases between them. This CDR3 comprises 15 residues. Germline V gives CDR1 DFQATT, CDR2 SNEGSKA (reference sequence). Here the CDR3 DNA reads TGCAGTGCTAGAGGCGTAGCGCTGAGCACAGATACGCAGTATTTT. Protein sequence: CSARGVALSTDTQYF.

This clonotype was counted only a few times. V gene TRBV5-1 combines with J gene TRBJ1-1; tentative D call: TRBD1 (6 bases). V lost 5 bases and J 10 bases, leaving 18 bases between the germline ends. This CDR3 has 13 amino acids. From germline, CDR1 is SGHRS and CDR2 YFSETQ. The CDR3 DNA sequence: TGCGCCAGCAGTGTGAGTAACCCCAGGGGAGCTTTCTTT. This encodes CASSVSNPRGAFF. The full variable domain, its missing parts supplied by reference TRBV5-1 and TRBJ1-1, is KAGVTQTPRYLIKTRGQQVTLSCSPISGHRSVSWYQQTPGQGLQFLFEYFSETQRNKGNFPGRFSGRQFSNSRSEMNVSTLELGDSALYLCASSVSNPRGAFFGQGTRLTVV.

This sequence joins TRBV7-9 and TRBJ2-7, with D possibly being TRBD1 (6 bases). The CDR3 runs 15 residues. CDR1 and CDR2 from the germline V gene are SEHNR and FQNEAQ (reference sequence). The V end was cut by 4 bases, the J end by 2 bases, with 15 bases between. The CDR3 is CASSSITGLPYEQYF. The CDR3 nucleotides are TGTGCCAGCAGCTCAATCACAGGGCTCCCCTACGAGCAGTACTTC.

In its sample, this clonotype was seen a few times. The chain joins TRBV6-5 to TRBJ2-3; TRBD2 matches 12 bases. The CDR3 extends over 16 amino acids. V was clipped by 0 bases and J by 7 bases; unmatched bases: 5. CDR1 is MNHEY, CDR2 SVGAGI, per germline. CDR3 coding DNA: TGTGCCAGCAGTTACTCATCTAGCGGGGGGGCGAATACGCAGTATTTT. This translates into CASSYSSSGGANTQYF.

This clonotype was counted a few times. The V and J genes are TRBV24-1 and TRBJ2-3; TRBD2 matches at 11 bases. From germline, CDR1 is KGHDR and CDR2 SFDVKD. This CDR3 comprises 17 residues. V gave up 3 bases and J gave up 2 bases; unmatched junction bases: 6. The CDR3 DNA reads as TGTGCCACCAGTGATGGAGCGACTAGCGGGGACACAGATACGCAGTATTTT. Residues: CATSDGATSGDTDTQYF.

This rearrangement joins TRBV5-5 to TRBJ2-1, with TRBD2 matching over 10 bases. CDR3 length: 16 amino acids. Unmatched junction bases numbered 9, after V lost 2 bases and J lost 7 bases. In germline, CDR1 is SGHKS, CDR2 YYEKEE (reference sequence). CDR3 sequence (DNA): TGTGCCAGCAGCTTAACAACTAGCGGGACTTGGAATGAGCAGTTCTTC. Protein product: CASSLTTSGTWNEQFF.